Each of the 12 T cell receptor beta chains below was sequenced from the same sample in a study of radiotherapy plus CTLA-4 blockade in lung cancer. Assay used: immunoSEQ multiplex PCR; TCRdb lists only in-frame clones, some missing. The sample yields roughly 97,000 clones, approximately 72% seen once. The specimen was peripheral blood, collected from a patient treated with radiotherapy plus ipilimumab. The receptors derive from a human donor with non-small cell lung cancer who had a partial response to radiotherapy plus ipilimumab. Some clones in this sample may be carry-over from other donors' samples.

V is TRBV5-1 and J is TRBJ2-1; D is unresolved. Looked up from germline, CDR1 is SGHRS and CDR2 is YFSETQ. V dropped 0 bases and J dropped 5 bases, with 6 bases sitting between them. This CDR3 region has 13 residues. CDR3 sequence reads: CASSLGPHNEQFF. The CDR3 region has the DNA TGCGCCAGCAGCTTGGGGCCACACAATGAGCAGTTCTTC.

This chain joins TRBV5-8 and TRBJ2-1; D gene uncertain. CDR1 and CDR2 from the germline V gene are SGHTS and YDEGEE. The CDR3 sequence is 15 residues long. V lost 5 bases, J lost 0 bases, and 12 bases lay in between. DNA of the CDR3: TGTGCCAGCAGACCTAGGCTCCGCTCCTACAATGAGCAGTTCTTC. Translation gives CASRPRLRSYNEQFF.

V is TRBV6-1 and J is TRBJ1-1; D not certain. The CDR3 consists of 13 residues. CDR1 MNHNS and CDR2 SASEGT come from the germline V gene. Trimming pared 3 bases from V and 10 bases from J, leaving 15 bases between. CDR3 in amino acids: CASSDRQKLGAFF. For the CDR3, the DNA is TGTGCCAGCAGTGACAGACAAAAACTCGGAGCTTTCTTT.

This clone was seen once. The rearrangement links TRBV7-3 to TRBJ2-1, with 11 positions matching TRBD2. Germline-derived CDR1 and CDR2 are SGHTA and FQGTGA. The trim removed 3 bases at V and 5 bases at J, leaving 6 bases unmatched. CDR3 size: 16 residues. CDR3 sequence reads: CASSFSGTSGNNEQFF. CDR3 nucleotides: TGTGCCAGCAGCTTCTCCGGGACTAGCGGTAACAATGAGCAGTTCTTC.

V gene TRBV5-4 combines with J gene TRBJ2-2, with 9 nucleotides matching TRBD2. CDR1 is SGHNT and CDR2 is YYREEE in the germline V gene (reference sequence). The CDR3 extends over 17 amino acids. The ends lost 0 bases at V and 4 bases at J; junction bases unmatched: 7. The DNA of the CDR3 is TGTGCCAGCAGCTTGGAATTAGCGGGAGTGAGCACCGGGGAGCTGTTTTTT. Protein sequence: CASSLELAGVSTGELFF.

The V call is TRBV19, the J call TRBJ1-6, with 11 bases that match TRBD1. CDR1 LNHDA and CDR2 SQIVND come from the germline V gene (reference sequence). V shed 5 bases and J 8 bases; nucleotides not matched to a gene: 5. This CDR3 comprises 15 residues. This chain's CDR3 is CASSARTGGDSPLHF. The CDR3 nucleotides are TGTGCCAGTAGTGCAAGGACAGGGGGCGATTCACCCCTCCACTTT.

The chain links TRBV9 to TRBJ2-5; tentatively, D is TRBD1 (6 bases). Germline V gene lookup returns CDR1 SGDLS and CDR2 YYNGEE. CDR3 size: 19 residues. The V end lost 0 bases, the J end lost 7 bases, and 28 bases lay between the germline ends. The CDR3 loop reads CASSVGPSLGGSGEVTQYF. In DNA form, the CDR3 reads TGTGCCAGCAGCGTAGGACCCTCCTTAGGGGGATCGGGCGAGGTGACCCAGTACTTC.

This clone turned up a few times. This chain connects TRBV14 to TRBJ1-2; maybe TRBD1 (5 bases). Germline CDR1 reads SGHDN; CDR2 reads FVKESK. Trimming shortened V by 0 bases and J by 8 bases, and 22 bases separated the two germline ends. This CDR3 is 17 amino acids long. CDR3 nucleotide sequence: TGTGCCAGCAGCCAAGAGCGTCGGGACGGACTACTACGGGGCTACACCTTC. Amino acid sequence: CASSQERRDGLLRGYTF.

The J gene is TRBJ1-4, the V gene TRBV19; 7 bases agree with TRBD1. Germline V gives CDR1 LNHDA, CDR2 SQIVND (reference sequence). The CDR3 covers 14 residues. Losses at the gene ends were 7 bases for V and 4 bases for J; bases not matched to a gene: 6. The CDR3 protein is CASKTGQHNEKLFF. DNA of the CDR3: TGTGCCAGTAAAACGGGACAGCATAATGAAAAACTGTTTTTT.

The CDR3 DNA reads TGCGCCAGCAGCCATTCCTCGGGACTCCCGAGCTCCTACGAGCAGTACTTC. Translated: CASSHSSGLPSSYEQYF. The V call is TRBV4-3, the J call TRBJ2-7; D is possibly TRBD2 (6 bases). CDR3 length: 17 residues. Germline V lookup: CDR1 LGHNA, CDR2 YSLEER. V was trimmed by 3 bases and J by 0 bases, leaving 18 bases between them.

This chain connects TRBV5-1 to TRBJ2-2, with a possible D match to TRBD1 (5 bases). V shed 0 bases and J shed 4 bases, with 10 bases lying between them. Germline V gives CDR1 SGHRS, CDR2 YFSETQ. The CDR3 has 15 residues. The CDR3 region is CASSLVGVGTGELFF. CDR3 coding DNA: TGCGCCAGCAGCTTGGTAGGGGTCGGCACCGGGGAGCTGTTTTTT.

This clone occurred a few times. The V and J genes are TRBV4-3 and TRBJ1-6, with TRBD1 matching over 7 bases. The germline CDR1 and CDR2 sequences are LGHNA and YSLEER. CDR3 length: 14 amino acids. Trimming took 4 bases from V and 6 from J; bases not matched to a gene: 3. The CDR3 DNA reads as TGCGCCAGCAGCCTCCGACAGGGTAATTCACCCCTCCACTTT. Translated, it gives CASSLRQGNSPLHF.